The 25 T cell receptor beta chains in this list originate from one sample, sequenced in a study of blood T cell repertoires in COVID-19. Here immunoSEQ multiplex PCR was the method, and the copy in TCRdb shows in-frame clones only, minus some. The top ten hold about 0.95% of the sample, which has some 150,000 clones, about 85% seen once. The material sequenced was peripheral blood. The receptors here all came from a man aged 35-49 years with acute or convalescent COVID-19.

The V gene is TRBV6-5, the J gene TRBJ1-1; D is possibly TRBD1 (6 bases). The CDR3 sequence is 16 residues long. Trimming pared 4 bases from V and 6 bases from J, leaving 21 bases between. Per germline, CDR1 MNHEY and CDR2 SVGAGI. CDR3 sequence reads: CASSSLAGGDSAEAFF. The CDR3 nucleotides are TGTGCCAGCAGTTCCCTGGCGGGGGGCGACTCGGCTGAAGCTTTCTTT.

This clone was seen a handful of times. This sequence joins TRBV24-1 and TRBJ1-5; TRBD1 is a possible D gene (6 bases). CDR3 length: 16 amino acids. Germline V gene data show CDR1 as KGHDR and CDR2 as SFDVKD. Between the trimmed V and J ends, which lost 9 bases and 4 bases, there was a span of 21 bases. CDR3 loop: CATARGGRGINQPQHF. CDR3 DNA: TGTGCCACCGCCCGGGGGGGCAGGGGAATTAATCAGCCCCAGCATTTT.

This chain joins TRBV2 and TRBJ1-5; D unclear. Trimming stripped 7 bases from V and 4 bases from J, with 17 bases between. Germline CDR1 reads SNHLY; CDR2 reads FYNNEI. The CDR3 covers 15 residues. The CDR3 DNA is TGTGCCAGCAACCCCGGCCGGGTTGCAAATCAGCCCCAGCATTTT. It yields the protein CASNPGRVANQPQHF.

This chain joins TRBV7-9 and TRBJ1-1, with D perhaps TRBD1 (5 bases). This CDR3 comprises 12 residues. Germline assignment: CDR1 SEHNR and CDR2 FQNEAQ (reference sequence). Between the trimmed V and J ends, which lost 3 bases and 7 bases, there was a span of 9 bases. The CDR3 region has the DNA TGTGCCAGCAGCTTTCTGGGGGGTGAAGCTTTCTTT. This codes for CASSFLGGEAFF.

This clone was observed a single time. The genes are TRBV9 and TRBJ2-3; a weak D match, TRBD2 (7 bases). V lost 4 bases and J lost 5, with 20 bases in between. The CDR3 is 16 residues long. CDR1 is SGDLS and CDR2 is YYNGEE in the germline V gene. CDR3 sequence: CASSPMGGPRVDTQYF. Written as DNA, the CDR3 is TGTGCCAGCAGCCCAATGGGGGGGCCACGAGTAGATACGCAGTATTTT.

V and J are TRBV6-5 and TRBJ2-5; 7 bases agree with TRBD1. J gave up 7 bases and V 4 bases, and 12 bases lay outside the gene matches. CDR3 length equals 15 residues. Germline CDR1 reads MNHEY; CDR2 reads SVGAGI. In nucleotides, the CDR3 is TGTGCCAGCAGTTTAACTCGACAGGGTGGCGGGACCCAGTACTTC. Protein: CASSLTRQGGGTQYF.

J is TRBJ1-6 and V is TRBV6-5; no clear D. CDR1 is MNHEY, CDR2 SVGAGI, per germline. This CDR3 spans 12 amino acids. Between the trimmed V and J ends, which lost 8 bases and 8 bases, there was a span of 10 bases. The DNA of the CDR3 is TGTGCCAGCCTCGAGCTGTATTCACCCCTCCACTTT. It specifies CASLELYSPLHF.

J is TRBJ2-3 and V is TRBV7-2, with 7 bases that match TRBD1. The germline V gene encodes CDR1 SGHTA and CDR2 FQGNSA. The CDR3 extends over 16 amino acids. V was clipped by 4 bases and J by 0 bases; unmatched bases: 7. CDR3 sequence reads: CASSSIGTVSTDTQYF. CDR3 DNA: TGTGCCAGCAGCTCAATCGGGACAGTTAGCACAGATACGCAGTATTTT.

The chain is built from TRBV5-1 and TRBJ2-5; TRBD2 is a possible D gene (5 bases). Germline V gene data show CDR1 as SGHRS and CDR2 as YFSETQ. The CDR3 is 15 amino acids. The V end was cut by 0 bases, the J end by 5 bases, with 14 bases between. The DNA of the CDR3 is TGCGCCAGCAGCTTGGGATATTCTTCGGGGGAGACCCAGTACTTC. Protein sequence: CASSLGYSSGETQYF.

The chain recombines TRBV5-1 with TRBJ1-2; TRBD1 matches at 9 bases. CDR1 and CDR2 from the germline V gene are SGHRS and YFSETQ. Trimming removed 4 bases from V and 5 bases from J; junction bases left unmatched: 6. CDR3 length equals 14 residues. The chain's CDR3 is CASSGDRAFYGYTF. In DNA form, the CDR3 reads TGCGCCAGCAGCGGGGACAGGGCGTTTTATGGCTACACCTTC.

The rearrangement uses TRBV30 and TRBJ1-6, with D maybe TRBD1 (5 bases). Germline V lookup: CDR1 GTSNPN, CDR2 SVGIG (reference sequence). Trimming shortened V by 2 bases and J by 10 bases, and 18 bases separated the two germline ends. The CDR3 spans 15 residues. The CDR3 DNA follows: TGTGCCTGGAGTTTAGCCGGGGGGAGAGGATCACCCCTCCACTTT. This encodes CAWSLAGGRGSPLHF.

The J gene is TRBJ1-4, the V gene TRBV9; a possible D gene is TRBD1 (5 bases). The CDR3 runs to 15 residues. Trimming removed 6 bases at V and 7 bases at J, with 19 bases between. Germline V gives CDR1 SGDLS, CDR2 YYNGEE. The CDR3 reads CASTPGSVGVEKLFF. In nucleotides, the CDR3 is TGTGCCAGCACCCCTGGTTCGGTAGGGGTTGAAAAACTGTTTTTT.

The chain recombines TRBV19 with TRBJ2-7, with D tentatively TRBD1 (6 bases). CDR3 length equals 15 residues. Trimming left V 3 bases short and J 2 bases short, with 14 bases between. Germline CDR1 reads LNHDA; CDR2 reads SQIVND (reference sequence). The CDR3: CASSIQIGQTYEQYF. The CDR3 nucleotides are TGTGCCAGTAGTATCCAGATAGGACAGACCTACGAGCAGTACTTC.

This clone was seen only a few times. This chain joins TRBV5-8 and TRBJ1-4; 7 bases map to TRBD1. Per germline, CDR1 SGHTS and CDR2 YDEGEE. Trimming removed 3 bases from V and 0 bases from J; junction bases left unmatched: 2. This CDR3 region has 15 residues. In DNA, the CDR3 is TGTGCCAGCAGCTCTGGACAGGCAACTAATGAAAAACTGTTTTTT. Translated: CASSSGQATNEKLFF.

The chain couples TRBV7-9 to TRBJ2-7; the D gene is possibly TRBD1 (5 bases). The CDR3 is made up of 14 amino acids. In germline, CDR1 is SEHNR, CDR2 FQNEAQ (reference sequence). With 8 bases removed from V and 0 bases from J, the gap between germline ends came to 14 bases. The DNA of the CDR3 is TGTGCCAGCGGACCAAGGGGTAACTCCTACGAGCAGTACTTC. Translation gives CASGPRGNSYEQYF.

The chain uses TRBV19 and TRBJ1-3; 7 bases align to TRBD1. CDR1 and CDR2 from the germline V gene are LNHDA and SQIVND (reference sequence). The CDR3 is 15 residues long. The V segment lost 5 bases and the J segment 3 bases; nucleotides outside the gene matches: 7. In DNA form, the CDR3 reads TGTGCCAGTAGTTCCACAGGGGCGGATGGAAACACCATATATTTT. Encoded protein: CASSSTGADGNTIYF. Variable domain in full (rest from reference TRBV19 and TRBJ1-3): DGGITQSPKYLFRKEGQNVTLSCEQNLNHDAMYWYRQDPGQGLRLIYYSQIVNDFQKGDIAEGYSVSREKKESFPLTVTSAQKNPTAFYLCASSSTGADGNTIYFGEGSWLTVV.

The CDR3 is CASSAQGAHGYTF. The DNA for the CDR3 is TGTGCCAGCAGCGCACAGGGGGCTCATGGCTACACCTTC. The rearrangement links TRBV9 to TRBJ1-2; 9 bases agree with TRBD1. Germline V gene sequence: CDR1 SGDLS, CDR2 YYNGEE. This CDR3 is 13 amino acids long. V lost 3 bases, J lost 6 bases, and 3 bases stayed unmatched.

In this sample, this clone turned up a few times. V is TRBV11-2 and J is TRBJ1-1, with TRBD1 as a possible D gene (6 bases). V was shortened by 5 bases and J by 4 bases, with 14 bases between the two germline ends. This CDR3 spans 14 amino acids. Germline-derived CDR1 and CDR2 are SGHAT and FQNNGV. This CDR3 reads CASSTRRGGTEAFF. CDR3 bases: TGTGCCAGCAGCACACGCCGAGGGGGCACTGAAGCTTTCTTT.

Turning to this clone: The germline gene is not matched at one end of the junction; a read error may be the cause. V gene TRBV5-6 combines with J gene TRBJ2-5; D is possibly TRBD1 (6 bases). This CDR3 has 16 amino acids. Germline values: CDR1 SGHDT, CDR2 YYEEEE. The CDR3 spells CASSLAGQQYQETRYF. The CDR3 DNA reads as TGTGCCAGCAGCTTGGCAGGACAGCAGTACCAAGAGACCCGGTACTTC.

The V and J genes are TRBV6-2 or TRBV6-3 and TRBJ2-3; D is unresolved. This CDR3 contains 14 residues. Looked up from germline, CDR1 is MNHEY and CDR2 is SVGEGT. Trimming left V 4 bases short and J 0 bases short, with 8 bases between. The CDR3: CASSSDTSTDTQYF. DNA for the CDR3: TGTGCCAGCAGTTCCGACACTAGCACAGATACGCAGTATTTT.

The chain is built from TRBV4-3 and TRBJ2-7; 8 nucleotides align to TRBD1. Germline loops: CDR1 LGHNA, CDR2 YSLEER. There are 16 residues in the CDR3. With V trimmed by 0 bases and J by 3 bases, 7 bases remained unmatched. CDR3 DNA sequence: TGCGCCAGCAGCCAAGATGGGACAGGCAGTTACTACGAGCAGTACTTC. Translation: CASSQDGTGSYYEQYF.

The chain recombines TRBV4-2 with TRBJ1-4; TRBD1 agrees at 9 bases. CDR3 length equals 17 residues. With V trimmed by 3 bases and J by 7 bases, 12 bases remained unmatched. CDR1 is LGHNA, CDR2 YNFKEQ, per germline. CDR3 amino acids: CASSHGKQGASGEKLFF. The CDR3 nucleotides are TGTGCCAGCAGCCACGGTAAACAGGGGGCGTCTGGTGAAAAACTGTTTTTT.

The CDR3 DNA reads as TGTGCCAGCAGCGGAACGGGACTAGCGGGGGGACGAACACACACAGATACGCAGTATTTT. This sequence encodes CASSGTGLAGGRTHTDTQYF. The V and J genes are TRBV3-1 (or the pseudogene TRBV3-2) and TRBJ2-3; 15 positions agree with TRBD2. This CDR3 has 20 residues. Germline CDR1 LGHDT, CDR2 YNNKEL (reference sequence). Trimming cost V 5 bases and J 2 bases; bases outside gene matches: 14.

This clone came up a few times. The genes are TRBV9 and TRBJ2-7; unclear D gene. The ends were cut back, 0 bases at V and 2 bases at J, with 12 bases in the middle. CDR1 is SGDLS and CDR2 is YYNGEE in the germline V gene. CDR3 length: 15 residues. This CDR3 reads CASSVGGGSTYEQYF. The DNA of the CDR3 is TGTGCCAGCAGCGTAGGAGGTGGAAGCACCTACGAGCAGTACTTC.

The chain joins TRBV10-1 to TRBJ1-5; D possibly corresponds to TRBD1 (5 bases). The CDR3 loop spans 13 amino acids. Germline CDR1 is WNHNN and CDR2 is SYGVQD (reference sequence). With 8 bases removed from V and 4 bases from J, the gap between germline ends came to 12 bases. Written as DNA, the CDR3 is TGCGCCAGCGCTGACAGAGAGAATCAGCCCCAGCATTTT. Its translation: CASADRENQPQHF.